These 22 T cell receptor beta chains were sequenced from one sample in a study of cytotoxic CD8 clonotypes in ibrutinib-treated CLL. Generated by immunoSEQ multiplex PCR, the TCRdb table keeps only in-frame clones and is missing some. This table holds about 120,000 clones, 50% to 65% found once. This specimen was PBMCs, taken after 24 months of ibrutinib treatment. The receptors originated from a human donor with chronic lymphocytic leukemia.

The chain links TRBV7-9 to TRBJ1-1; tentatively, D is TRBD1 (5 bases). CDR1 and CDR2 from the germline V gene are SEHNR and FQNEAQ (reference sequence). The ends were cut back, 1 base at V and 1 base at J, with 10 bases in the middle. The CDR3 is 15 residues long. CDR3 sequence: CASSLVVGANTEAFF. The DNA for the CDR3 is TGTGCCAGCAGCTTAGTAGTCGGGGCGAACACTGAAGCTTTCTTT.

This sequence joins TRBV9 and TRBJ2-5, with TRBD2 identical over 7 bases. The CDR3 totals 14 residues. V dropped 1 base and J dropped 7; count of bases not matched to a gene: 7. Germline V CDR1 and CDR2: SGDLS, YYNGEE. Written as DNA, the CDR3 is TGTGCCAGCAGCGTATCGGGGGGAGATGGGACCCAGTACTTC. It yields the protein CASSVSGGDGTQYF.

The chain has TRBV29-1 and TRBJ2-7; TRBD1 matches 9 bases. Germline V gives CDR1 SQVTM, CDR2 ANQGSEA. The CDR3 sequence is 14 residues long. The ends lost 1 base at V and 3 bases at J; junction bases unmatched: 4. The CDR3 here is CSVEGGQGFYEQYF. CDR3 sequence (DNA): TGCAGCGTTGAAGGGGGACAGGGATTCTACGAGCAGTACTTC.

Only one count was recorded for this clone. This chain uses TRBV27 with TRBJ1-6, with D perhaps matching TRBD1 (5 bases). This CDR3 contains 23 residues. Germline values: CDR1 MNHEY, CDR2 SMNVEV (reference sequence). With 5 bases removed from V and 0 bases from J, the gap between germline ends came to 32 bases. In DNA form, the CDR3 reads TGTGCCAGCAGTGTCAGGGTTTTATCTAAGCCTCTGCAGCTGTGCTCCTATAATTCACCCCTCCACTTT. It is translated as CASSVRVLSKPLQLCSYNSPLHF.

In its sample, this clone was seen once. The gene calls are TRBV5-4 and TRBJ1-2; 9 positions match TRBD1. This CDR3 spans 16 amino acids. CDR1 and CDR2 (germline): SGHNT, YYREEE (reference sequence). The ends lost 9 bases at V and 3 bases at J; junction bases unmatched: 15. The CDR3 region has the DNA TGTGCCACCGTGTTGGGGGACAGGGTGACGGACTATGGCTACACCTTC. Translated: CATVLGDRVTDYGYTF.

CDR3 in amino acids: CASSLFGSSGYEQYF. CDR3 DNA sequence: TGTGCCAGCAGCTTATTTGGCTCTAGCGGATACGAGCAGTACTTC. The chain employs TRBV7-3 and TRBJ2-7; 7 positions agree with TRBD2. The CDR3 is made up of 15 amino acids. CDR1 SGHTA and CDR2 FQGTGA come from the germline V gene. The J segment lost 4 bases and the V segment lost 2 bases, leaving 8 bases of the junction unmatched.

The rearrangement uses TRBV6-5 and TRBJ1-1; possibly TRBD1 for D (5 bases). V was clipped by 6 bases and J by 1 base, with 6 bases between them. Germline CDR1 MNHEY, CDR2 SVGAGI. The CDR3 loop spans 12 amino acids. The CDR3 loop is CASRDRNTEAFF. The CDR3 region has the DNA TGTGCCAGCAGAGACAGGAACACTGAAGCTTTCTTT.

The rearrangement joins TRBV29-1 to TRBJ2-3; D remains ambiguous. Germline V gene lookup returns CDR1 SQVTM and CDR2 ANQGSEA. The length of the CDR3 is 14 residues. V was shortened by 3 bases and J by 4 bases, with 14 bases between the two germline ends. In nucleotides, the CDR3 is TGCAGCGTTGATCATGGTCGGTCGGCAGATACGCAGTATTTT. This codes for CSVDHGRSADTQYF.

To note about this clone: This likely comes from a read error, as the CDR3 has no conserved phenylalanine or tryptophan at its end. The chain recombines TRBV30 with TRBJ1-1; D gene uncertain. The germline CDR1 and CDR2 sequences are GTSNPN and SVGIG (reference sequence). CDR3 size: 12 residues. V was trimmed by 3 bases and J by 3 bases, leaving 8 bases between them. The CDR3 spells CAWRGLYTEAFL. In DNA form, the CDR3 reads TGTGCCTGGAGAGGTCTCTACACTGAAGCTTTCCTT.

In this sample, this clone turned up a few times. The J gene is TRBJ2-5, the V gene TRBV5-1; D tentatively reads TRBD1 or TRBD2 (5 bases each). V was clipped by 4 bases and J by 2 bases, with 12 bases between them. The CDR3 covers 14 residues. Germline lookup yields CDR1 SGHRS and CDR2 YFSETQ. CDR3 loop: CASSPGTEQETQYF. In nucleotides, the CDR3 is TGCGCCAGCAGCCCCGGGACGGAACAAGAGACCCAGTACTTC. The entire variable domain, with the rest obtained from reference TRBV5-1 and TRBJ2-5, is as follows: KAGVTQTPRYLIKTRGQQVTLSCSPISGHRSVSWYQQTPGQGLQFLFEYFSETQRNKGNFPGRFSGRQFSNSRSEMNVSTLELGDSALYLCASSPGTEQETQYFGPGTRLLVL.

This chain links TRBV7-2 with TRBJ2-5; unclear D gene. From germline, CDR1 is SGHTA and CDR2 FQGNSA. The CDR3 has 14 residues. The V end lost 5 bases, the J end lost 2 bases, and 12 bases lay between the germline ends. CDR3 sequence reads: CASSPPGSQETQYF. The CDR3 DNA reads TGTGCCAGCAGCCCGCCCGGGTCGCAAGAGACCCAGTACTTC.

CDR3 amino acids: CAWRRQGGSPLHF. As DNA, the CDR3 is TGTGCCTGGAGACGTCAGGGGGGTTCACCCCTCCACTTT. J is TRBJ1-6 and V is TRBV30, with 7 positions matching TRBD1. V trimming: 3 bases; J trimming: 9 bases; junction bases outside the gene matches: 5. From germline, CDR1 is GTSNPN and CDR2 SVGIG (reference sequence). The CDR3 has 13 residues.

There are a few counts of this clone. J is TRBJ2-7 and V is TRBV2; the match to TRBD1 covers 7 bases. V dropped 3 bases and J dropped 5; count of bases not matched to a gene: 13. The CDR3 has 16 residues. Germline V gene sequence: CDR1 SNHLY, CDR2 FYNNEI. The CDR3 loop is CASSEQSTRGSHEQYF. CDR3 DNA sequence: TGTGCCAGCAGTGAGCAAAGTACCAGGGGGTCCCACGAGCAGTACTTC. Together with reference TRBV2 and TRBJ2-7, the CDR3 gives the full variable domain: EPEVTQTPSHQVTQMGQEVILRCVPISNHLYFYWYRQILGQKVEFLVSFYNNEISEKSEIFDDQFSVERPDGSNFTLKIRSTKLEDSAMYFCASSEQSTRGSHEQYFGPGTRLTVT.

This clone has just a few counts. V usage is TRBV11-3 and J usage is TRBJ2-6; D may correspond to TRBD1 or TRBD2 (6 bases each). The CDR3 runs to 17 residues. Trimming removed 2 bases at V and 0 bases at J, with 11 bases between. Germline lookup yields CDR1 SGHNT and CDR2 YENEEA. CDR3 coding DNA: TGTGCCAGCAGCTTATGGGGGGCGAGCTCTGGGGCCAACGTCCTGACTTTC. Protein: CASSLWGASSGANVLTF. Full variable domain (missing parts from reference TRBV11-3 and TRBJ2-6): EAGVVQSPRYKIIEKKQPVAFWCNPISGHNTLYWYLQNLGQGPELLIRYENEEAVDDSQLPKDRFSAERLKGVDSTLKIQPAELGDSAVYLCASSLWGASSGANVLTFGAGSRLTVL.

A single count supports this clone. This chain uses TRBV28 with TRBJ2-7; D is possibly TRBD1 (5 bases). Trimming cost V 3 bases and J 4 bases, with 10 bases left between them. CDR1 is MDHEN, CDR2 SYDVKM, per germline. The CDR3 is 13 residues long. The DNA of the CDR3 is TGTGCCAGCAGTTTTCAGGGTGTGTACGAGCAGTACTTC. It encodes CASSFQGVYEQYF.

The gene calls are TRBV28 and TRBJ1-5, with D possibly TRBD1 on 5 matching bases. The germline CDR1 and CDR2 sequences are MDHEN and SYDVKM. There are 14 residues in the CDR3. V shed 6 bases and J shed 9 bases, with 18 bases lying between them. The CDR3 region is CASRGPGKGRPQHF. The CDR3 nucleotides are TGTGCCAGCAGAGGTCCGGGAAAGGGACGGCCCCAGCATTTT.

Only a few counts were recorded for this clone. The CDR3 sequence is CASRAGANTDTQYF. The CDR3, as DNA: TGCGCCAGCCGCGCGGGGGCAAACACAGATACGCAGTATTTT. The gene calls are TRBV5-1 and TRBJ2-3, with D possibly matching TRBD2 (7 bases). This CDR3 has 14 residues. Germline-derived CDR1 and CDR2 are SGHRS and YFSETQ. V dropped 7 bases and J dropped 2 bases, with 14 bases sitting between them.

This clone was seen repeatedly, ten times or more. This specimen includes other DNA sequences encoding the same CDR3. The chain's CDR3 is CASSPDRVNTEAFF. The CDR3, as DNA: TGCGCCAGCAGCCCGGACAGGGTAAACACTGAAGCTTTCTTT. The rearrangement joins TRBV5-1 to TRBJ1-1; 8 bases map to TRBD1. The J segment lost 2 bases and the V segment lost 4 bases, leaving 4 bases of the junction unmatched. Germline V gene data show CDR1 as SGHRS and CDR2 as YFSETQ. The CDR3 totals 14 residues.

This clone appeared once. The chain uses TRBV5-6 and TRBJ1-2; tentatively, D is TRBD1 (6 bases). The V and J ends lost 0 bases and 6 bases respectively, with 9 bases between them. The CDR3 length is 13 residues. CDR1 SGHDT and CDR2 YYEEEE come from the germline V gene. The chain's CDR3 is CASSLGQGNGYTF. The CDR3 DNA reads TGTGCCAGCAGCTTGGGGCAGGGGAATGGCTACACCTTC.

J is TRBJ2-1 and V is TRBV5-6, with TRBD1 as a possible D gene (6 bases). Germline lookup yields CDR1 SGHDT and CDR2 YYEEEE. This CDR3 has 14 residues. Trimming cost V 3 bases and J 6 bases, with 13 bases left between them. CDR3 loop: CASSSQGRSNEQFF. The CDR3 DNA is TGTGCCAGCAGCTCCCAGGGGCGGAGCAATGAGCAGTTCTTC.

In its sample, this clone was seen a few times. CDR3 loop: CASSVAQARDTQYF. The CDR3 region has the DNA TGTGCCAGCAGCGTAGCCCAAGCCCGAGATACGCAGTATTTT. V gene TRBV9 combines with J gene TRBJ2-3; D is unclear. This CDR3 has 14 amino acids. Looked up from germline, CDR1 is SGDLS and CDR2 is YYNGEE. V lost 0 bases and J 5 bases, leaving 10 bases between the germline ends. The full variable domain, in which reference TRBV9 and TRBJ2-3 provide the parts outside the CDR3, is DSGVTQTPKHLITATGQRVTLRCSPRSGDLSVYWYQQSLDQGLQFLIQYYNGEERAKGNILERFSAQQFPDLHSELNLSSLELGDSALYFCASSVAQARDTQYFGPGTRLTVL.

This chain joins TRBV4-1 and TRBJ1-1; 8 bases fit TRBD1. The CDR3 loop spans 15 amino acids. V shed 6 bases and J 5 bases; nucleotides not matched to a gene: 11. Germline-derived CDR1 and CDR2 are MGHRA and YSYEKL. DNA for the CDR3: TGCGCCAGCAGAAGGGAGGTACAGGGGGGGACTGAAGCTTTCTTT. It translates to CASRREVQGGTEAFF.